These 31 T cell receptor beta chains came from one sample sequenced in a study of T cells in Graves' hyperthyroidism and ophthalmopathy. The investigators amplified TCR beta CDR3 regions from RNA transcripts. Initially, a first-round RT-PCR of the TCR CDR3 employed the HTBI primer set. TCRdb called the multiplex PCR reads again in MiXCR, with one record for every CDR3 protein. The sample lists 350,000 to 400,000 distinct CDR3 sequences, 19% seen once, with about 4% in the top ten. Sequences were obtained from blood. All receptors come from a young woman with Graves' hyperthyroidism.

The sample holds many counts of this clonotype. The J gene is TRBJ1-2, the V gene TRBV10-1, with unresolved D. This CDR3 has 13 residues. Germline assignment: CDR1 WNHNN and CDR2 SYGVQD (reference sequence). Trimming left V 3 bases short and J 3 bases short, with 8 bases between. CDR3 region: CASSECGDYGYTF. The CDR3, as DNA: TGCGCCAGCAGTGAATGCGGGGACTATGGCTACACCTTC.

The chain is built from TRBV7-9 and TRBJ1-1; no firm D call. The CDR3 extends over 14 amino acids. V shed 4 bases and J shed 10 bases, with 19 bases lying between them. Germline V lookup: CDR1 SEHNR, CDR2 FQNEAQ (reference sequence). The CDR3 sequence is CASSSRRALIGAFF. CDR3 nucleotide sequence: TGTGCCAGCAGCTCCCGGCGGGCACTGATCGGAGCTTTCTTT.

About this clonotype itself: A read error may explain this, as a much larger clone is one base away. CDR3 protein: CASSQDVGSYEQYF. The CDR3 DNA sequence: TGCGCCAGCAGCCAAGATGTCGGATCATACGAGCAGTACTTC. This chain connects TRBV4-1 to TRBJ2-7; D unclear. Germline values: CDR1 MGHRA, CDR2 YSYEKL. Trimming left V 0 bases short and J 4 bases short, with 10 bases between. The CDR3 is made up of 14 amino acids.

This clonotype was found a few times. One end of the junction varies from germline; a read error may be responsible. This sequence joins TRBV13 and TRBJ2-5, with D uncertain. Germline V gene data show CDR1 as PRHDT and CDR2 as FYEKMQ (reference sequence). The CDR3 is 12 amino acids. The CDR3 sequence: CASSLVEEIQYF. DNA of the CDR3: TGTGCCAGCAGCTTAGTGGAAGAGATCCAGTACTTC.

This clonotype was found many times. The chain joins TRBV27 to TRBJ1-3, with D possibly being TRBD1 (5 bases). Germline CDR1 and CDR2: MNHEY and SMNVEV (reference sequence). The CDR3 loop spans 19 amino acids. V was pared by 0 bases and J by 1 base, with 19 bases between. Here the CDR3 reads CASSLSPPAGYRSGNTIYF. As DNA, the CDR3 is TGTGCCAGCAGTTTATCGCCCCCGGCAGGGTATAGATCTGGAAACACCATATATTTT.

CDR3 region: CASSYGGPGETQYF. The CDR3 DNA follows: TGCGCCAGCAGCTACGGGGGGCCGGGAGAGACCCAGTACTTC. The V and J genes are TRBV5-1 and TRBJ2-5; perhaps TRBD2 as D (7 bases). This CDR3 is 14 amino acids long. CDR1 is SGHRS, CDR2 YFSETQ, per germline. V was clipped by 3 bases and J by 4 bases, with 13 bases between them.

This clonotype has a count of ten or more. The genes are TRBV10-2 and TRBJ2-7; D is unclear. V lost 3 bases and J 0 bases, leaving 3 bases between the germline ends. The CDR3 contains 12 residues. CDR1 and CDR2 (germline): WSHSY, SAAADI. The CDR3, as DNA: TGCGCCAGCAGTGACAACTCCTACGAGCAGTACTTC. This encodes CASSDNSYEQYF.

The rearrangement uses TRBV6-5 and TRBJ2-7, with 12 bases fitting TRBD1. Germline V gene sequence: CDR1 MNHEY, CDR2 SVGAGI. This CDR3 region has 15 residues. V shed 2 bases, J shed 5 bases, and the junction held 4 bases outside the gene matches. CDR3 bases: TGTGCCAGCAGTTACGGGGGACAGGGGGCCAACGAGCAGTACTTC. The encoded protein is CASSYGGQGANEQYF.

This clonotype occurred many times. V gene TRBV28 combines with J gene TRBJ2-7; perhaps TRBD1 as D (8 bases). Germline V gene lookup returns CDR1 MDHEN and CDR2 SYDVKM. The CDR3 length is 13 residues. The ends were cut back, 10 bases at V and 5 bases at J, with 18 bases in the middle. This chain's CDR3 is CAIDTGGRDEQYF. The CDR3 DNA reads as TGTGCCATCGATACAGGGGGGAGGGACGAGCAGTACTTC.

This chain links TRBV12-3 or TRBV12-4 with TRBJ2-2; D might be TRBD1 (6 bases). Trimming cost V 7 bases and J 2 bases, with 14 bases left between them. CDR3 length equals 15 residues. CDR3 amino acids: CASTMTGVNTGELFF. The CDR3 nucleotides are TGTGCCAGCACCATGACAGGAGTAAACACCGGGGAGCTGTTTTTT.

This clonotype was detected ten times or more. This rearrangement joins TRBV14 to TRBJ1-1; 9 nucleotides line up with TRBD1. J lost 4 bases, V lost 2 bases, and 5 bases had no gene match. The germline CDR1 and CDR2 sequences are SGHDN and FVKESK. The CDR3 loop spans 15 amino acids. CDR3 loop: CASSQPGTGSTEAFF. The CDR3 DNA is TGTGCCAGCAGCCAACCAGGGACAGGGAGCACTGAAGCTTTCTTT.

This clonotype was counted many times. This chain links TRBV6-1 with TRBJ1-1; tentative D call: TRBD1 (6 bases). Per the germline V gene, CDR1 is MNHNS and CDR2 is SASEGT. The CDR3 spans 15 residues. V gave up 6 bases and J gave up 4 bases, with 18 bases separating them. CDR3 protein: CASSEAGGESTEAFF. The CDR3 region has the DNA TGTGCCAGCAGCGAGGCCGGGGGCGAGAGCACTGAAGCTTTCTTT.

This clonotype was found many times. The chain employs TRBV20-1 and TRBJ1-1; no clear D. Germline V gene lookup returns CDR1 DFQATT and CDR2 SNEGSKA (reference sequence). V was cut by 4 bases and J by 1 base, with 7 bases left in between. The CDR3 sequence is 12 residues long. The CDR3 nucleotides are TGCAGTGCTACTTCGGGGAACACTGAAGCTTTCTTT. Protein product: CSATSGNTEAFF.

This clonotype was observed at least ten times. The V and J genes are TRBV2 and TRBJ2-7; D is perhaps TRBD1 (6 bases). Trimming cost V 6 bases and J 6 bases, with 24 bases left between them. Germline V gene data show CDR1 as SNHLY and CDR2 as FYNNEI. There are 16 residues in the CDR3. CDR3 in DNA: TGTGCCAGCAGGAGGGGTTCCGGGACAACTATCGGCGAGCAGTACTTC. Residues: CASRRGSGTTIGEQYF.

This clonotype appeared many times. V and J are TRBV11-2 and TRBJ1-1; D gene uncertain. Germline assignment: CDR1 SGHAT and CDR2 FQNNGV. The CDR3 contains 17 residues. V dropped 1 base and J dropped 0 bases, with 15 bases sitting between them. The CDR3 region has the DNA TGTGCCAGCAGCTTAGGTACCAGAATAATCATGAACACTGAAGCTTTCTTT. Protein: CASSLGTRIIMNTEAFF. The variable domain in full, with the rest retrieved from reference TRBV11-2 and TRBJ1-1, is EAGVAQSPRYKIIEKRQSVAFWCNPISGHATLYWYQQILGQGPKLLIQFQNNGVVDDSQLPKDRFSAERLKGVDSTLKIQPAKLEDSAVYLCASSLGTRIIMNTEAFFGQGTRLTVV.

Worth noting for this clonotype: A single base separates this from a much larger clone, so it may be a read error. The chain joins TRBV29-1 to TRBJ2-7, with a weak D call TRBD1 (6 bases). Trimming stripped 3 bases from V and 3 bases from J, with 15 bases between. The CDR3 totals 14 residues. CDR1 is SQVTM and CDR2 is ANQGSEA in the germline V gene. CDR3 DNA: TGCAGCGTTGATATGGGGACATGGGGCTACGAGCAGTACTTC. It translates to CSVDMGTWGYEQYF.

In this sample, this clonotype turned up many times. The rearrangement links TRBV6-1 to TRBJ2-1; 8 nucleotides line up with TRBD2. Trimming took 4 bases from V and 3 from J; bases not matched to a gene: 5. From germline, CDR1 is MNHNS and CDR2 SASEGT. The CDR3 totals 15 residues. The CDR3 nucleotides read TGTGCCAGCAGTGCGTCCGGGGGGGACTACAATGAGCAGTTCTTC. Its protein product is CASSASGGDYNEQFF.

About this clonotype itself: The junction and the germline gene differ at one end; a read error may be behind it. The chain combines TRBV5-6 with TRBJ1-5; D is ambiguous. The V gene's germline CDR1 is SGHDT and CDR2 YYEEEE. There are 15 residues in the CDR3. The CDR3 is CASSSPESRNQPRHF. CDR3 nucleotides: TGTGCCAGCAGCTCCCCGGAGAGCCGAAATCAGCCCCGGCATTTT.

This clonotype was counted at least ten times. The chain carries TRBV28 and TRBJ1-2, with a possible D match to TRBD1 (6 bases). V was trimmed by 4 bases and J by 8 bases, leaving 11 bases between them. CDR3 length: 12 residues. The germline CDR1 and CDR2 sequences are MDHEN and SYDVKM. CDR3 sequence reads: CASSSGALGYTF. The CDR3 DNA sequence: TGTGCCAGCAGTTCGGGGGCCCTCGGCTACACCTTC.

This clonotype has at least ten counts. The gene calls are TRBV18 and TRBJ2-7; D is possibly TRBD1 (5 bases). V lost 1 base to trimming and J lost 1 base, with 8 bases between them. CDR3 length equals 14 residues. The germline CDR1 and CDR2 sequences are KGHSH and LQKENI. The CDR3, as DNA: TGTGCCAGCTCACCACAGGACAAGTCCTACGAGCAGTACTTC. Residues: CASSPQDKSYEQYF.

This clonotype was observed at least ten times. The chain joins TRBV12-3 or TRBV12-4 to TRBJ1-1; the match to TRBD1 covers 7 bases. Trimming at V came to 7 bases and at J to 7 bases, leaving 9 bases not matched to a gene. The CDR3 covers 13 residues. The CDR3 protein is CASNLGGANEAFF. The CDR3 nucleotides are TGTGCCAGCAACCTAGGGGGCGCGAATGAAGCTTTCTTT.

Many counts were recorded for this clonotype. This chain joins TRBV11-2 and TRBJ1-1; no reliable D call. V dropped 0 bases and J dropped 4 bases, with 18 bases sitting between them. This CDR3 region has 17 residues. Germline V gene sequence: CDR1 SGHAT, CDR2 FQNNGV. The CDR3 DNA follows: TGTGCCAGCAGCTTAGAAGGCAGTATAACGGAATCCACTGAAGCTTTCTTT. This gives the protein CASSLEGSITESTEAFF.

Ten or more counts support this clonotype. This chain joins TRBV7-6 and TRBJ1-2; TRBD1 might be the D (5 bases). CDR3 length equals 15 residues. Deletions cut 5 bases from V and 7 bases from J, with 20 bases between. Germline loops: CDR1 SGHVS, CDR2 FNYEAQ. CDR3 sequence: CASSLTAGTRGGYTF. In nucleotides, the CDR3 is TGTGCCAGCAGCCTAACCGCAGGGACGCGTGGTGGCTACACCTTC. Full variable domain (rest looked up from reference TRBV7-6 and TRBJ1-2): GAGVSQSPRYKVTKRGQDVALRCDPISGHVSLYWYRQALGQGPEFLTYFNYEAQQDKSGLPNDRFSAERPEGSISTLTIQRTEQRDSAMYRCASSLTAGTRGGYTFGSGTRLTVV.

This clonotype occurred many times. The chain joins TRBV12-3 or TRBV12-4 to TRBJ1-5; D gene uncertain. The CDR3 contains 13 residues. Trimming cost V 3 bases and J 5 bases, with 8 bases left between them. The CDR3 is CASSFSAHQPQHF. The CDR3, as DNA: TGTGCCAGCAGTTTTTCCGCGCATCAGCCCCAGCATTTT.

This clonotype showed up many times. The J gene is TRBJ1-6, the V gene TRBV6-1; maybe TRBD1 (6 bases). Germline values: CDR1 MNHNS, CDR2 SASEGT. There are 17 residues in the CDR3. V lost 1 base and J 7 bases, leaving 17 bases between the germline ends. Here the CDR3 reads CASSEGGTGLGNSPLHF. Written as DNA, the CDR3 is TGTGCCAGCAGTGAAGGAGGAACAGGGCTGGGGAATTCACCCCTCCACTTT.

This clonotype was counted a few times. A read error may account for a junction end that differs from germline. The V gene is TRBV4-2, the J gene TRBJ2-4; no definite D call. This CDR3 is 15 amino acids long. Germline CDR1 reads LGHNA; CDR2 reads YNFKEQ. The CDR3 region has the DNA TGTGCCAGCAGCCAAGTTACGATAGCCAAAAACATTAAGTACTTC. Its protein product is CASSQVTIAKNIKYF.

This clonotype was counted at least ten times. This rearrangement joins TRBV29-1 to TRBJ1-2, with 8 nucleotides matching TRBD1. The CDR3 contains 14 residues. V was clipped by 3 bases and J by 1 base; unmatched bases: 4. Germline V gene sequence: CDR1 SQVTM, CDR2 ANQGSEA. The CDR3 nucleotides are TGCAGCGTTGATAGAGACAGGGGTAACTATGGCTACACCTTC. It specifies CSVDRDRGNYGYTF.

In this sample, this clonotype turned up many times. The V call is TRBV20-1, the J call TRBJ2-7; tentative D call: TRBD2 (5 bases). Germline V gene lookup returns CDR1 DFQATT and CDR2 SNEGSKA (reference sequence). The CDR3 loop spans 13 amino acids. Trimming shortened V by 6 bases and J by 3 bases, and 15 bases separated the two germline ends. Here the CDR3 reads CSATRGKLYEQYF. The CDR3 DNA follows: TGCAGTGCCACGAGAGGGAAACTCTACGAGCAGTACTTC.

At least ten counts were recorded for this clonotype. The chain recombines TRBV6-1 with TRBJ2-2; 9 bases agree with TRBD2. Germline assignment: CDR1 MNHNS and CDR2 SASEGT. The CDR3 contains 15 residues. V was clipped by 5 bases and J by 6 bases; unmatched bases: 7. The CDR3 bases are TGTGCCAGCAGTCCGGGACTAGCTCGGGCCGGGGAGCTGTTTTTT. Protein product: CASSPGLARAGELFF.

The V and J genes are TRBV30 and TRBJ2-1; D remains ambiguous. Trimming cost V 0 bases and J 2 bases, with 8 bases left between them. Germline CDR1 GTSNPN, CDR2 SVGIG (reference sequence). The CDR3 is made up of 14 amino acids. CDR3 region: CAWSVLRPYNEQFF. The CDR3 DNA is TGTGCCTGGAGTGTACTGCGACCCTACAATGAGCAGTTCTTC.

At least ten counts were recorded for this clonotype. The J gene is TRBJ1-2, the V gene TRBV7-8, with 9 bases matching TRBD1. V lost 6 bases to trimming and J lost 6 bases; unmatched junction nucleotides: 5. Germline-derived CDR1 and CDR2 are SGHVS and FQNEAQ. The CDR3 spans 13 residues. The CDR3 region has the DNA TGTGCCAGCAGACGGACAGGGGAACATGGCTACACCTTC. It specifies CASRRTGEHGYTF.